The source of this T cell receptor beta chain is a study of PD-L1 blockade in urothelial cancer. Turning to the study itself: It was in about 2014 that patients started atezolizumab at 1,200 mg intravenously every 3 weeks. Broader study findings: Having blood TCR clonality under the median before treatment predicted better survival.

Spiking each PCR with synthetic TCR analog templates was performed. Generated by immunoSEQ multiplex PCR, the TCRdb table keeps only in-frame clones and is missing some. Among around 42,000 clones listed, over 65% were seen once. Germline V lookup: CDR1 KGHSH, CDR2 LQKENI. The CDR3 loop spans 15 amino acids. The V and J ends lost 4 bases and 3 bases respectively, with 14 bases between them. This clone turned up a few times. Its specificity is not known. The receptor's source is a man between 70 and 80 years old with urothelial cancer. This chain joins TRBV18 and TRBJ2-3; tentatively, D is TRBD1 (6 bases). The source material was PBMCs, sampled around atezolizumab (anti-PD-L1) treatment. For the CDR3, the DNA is TGTGCCAGCTCACTCCGACAGGTTGCAACAGATACGCAGTATTTT. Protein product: CASSLRQVATDTQYF.